The 16 T cell receptor beta chains listed next were all sequenced from one sample in a study of T-cell reconstitution after alpha-beta-depleted transplantation in children. TCRbeta library preparation incorporated unique molecular identifiers. TCRdb re-derived calls from the PCR reads in MiXCR, one entry per CDR3 protein. This repertoire shows about 440,000 distinct CDR3 sequences, 43% found once; its top ten account for 25% to 30%. The sample in question was PBMCs, obtained before TCRalphabeta/CD19-depleted stem cell transplant. The receptors originated from a girl aged 2 to 9 with aplastic anemia, due to receive a stem cell transplant.

The gene calls are TRBV20-1 and TRBJ1-1; D gene ambiguous. Trimming took 0 bases from V and 4 from J, leaving 15 bases between them. The length of the CDR3 is 15 residues. Germline loops: CDR1 DFQATT, CDR2 SNEGSKA (reference sequence). CDR3: CSARDPGSKTTEAFF. The CDR3 coding sequence is TGCAGTGCTAGAGATCCGGGTAGTAAGACCACTGAAGCTTTCTTT.

This rearrangement joins TRBV7-9 to TRBJ2-7; the D gene could be TRBD1 or TRBD2 (5 bases each). This CDR3 region has 12 residues. V shed 3 bases and J shed 6 bases, with 9 bases lying between them. Germline CDR1 is SEHNR and CDR2 is FQNEAQ (reference sequence). CDR3 sequence (DNA): TGTGCCAGCAGCTTCGGGACGGGCGAGCAGTACTTC. Protein: CASSFGTGEQYF.

The chain has TRBV7-9 and TRBJ1-2; no clear D. CDR3 size: 17 residues. The germline V gene has CDR1 SEHNR and CDR2 FQNEAQ (reference sequence). The V end was cut by 5 bases, the J end by 4 bases, with 23 bases between. The CDR3 region is CASSPTGEGIMIYGYTF. The CDR3 DNA reads TGTGCCAGCAGCCCTACCGGGGAGGGTATAATGATCTATGGCTACACCTTC. Combining the CDR3 with reference TRBV7-9 and TRBJ1-2 gives the whole variable domain DTGVSQNPRHKITKRGQNVTFRCDPISEHNRLYWYRQTLGQGPEFLTYFQNEAQLEKSRLLSDRFSAERPKGSFSTLEIQRTEQGDSAMYLCASSPTGEGIMIYGYTFGSGTRLTVV.

The chain couples TRBV29-1 to TRBJ2-7; maybe TRBD2 (6 bases). Germline-derived CDR1 and CDR2 are SQVTM and ANQGSEA. Trimming left V 6 bases short and J 5 bases short, with 17 bases between. The CDR3 consists of 13 residues. The CDR3 sequence is CSVTSFKGHEQYF. The DNA of the CDR3 is TGCAGCGTAACTAGCTTCAAAGGCCACGAGCAGTACTTC.

This clonotype was recorded a few times. The genes are TRBV21-1 and TRBJ2-4; the table names TRBD2, a call not compared with the DNA. TRBV21-1 is assigned pseudogene status. This CDR3 is 17 amino acids long. CDR3 sequence reads: CATSKQTSGRVEDIQYF. In DNA, the CDR3 is TGTGCCACTTCAAAACAGACTAGCGGGAGGGTTGAAGACATTCAGTACTTC.

Many counts were recorded for this clonotype. The rearrangement joins TRBV19 to TRBJ1-1, with D uncertain. This CDR3 has 12 residues. Germline V gene data show CDR1 as LNHDA and CDR2 as SQIVND (reference sequence). Trimming cost V 9 bases and J 1 base, with 9 bases left between them. CDR3 DNA: TGTGCCAGCGGCCAGGCGAACACTGAAGCTTTCTTT. Its translation: CASGQANTEAFF.

This rearrangement joins TRBV29-1 to TRBJ2-7; 7 bases are shared with TRBD2. The V gene end was trimmed by 3 bases and the J gene end by 6 bases; junction bases not matched to a gene: 23. CDR1 and CDR2 from the germline V gene are SQVTM and ANQGSEA. The CDR3 spans 18 residues. As DNA, the CDR3 is TGCAGCGTTGACCCAGGAGGCCTACCCAGTGGGAGGGCAGGCGAGCAGTACTTC. Residues: CSVDPGGLPSGRAGEQYF.

The rearrangement uses TRBV12-3 or TRBV12-4 and TRBJ2-3; 7 bases align to TRBD2. The V gene end was trimmed by 3 bases and the J gene end by 4 bases; junction bases not matched to a gene: 4. The CDR3 runs 14 residues. The CDR3 sequence: CASSFGLDPDTQYF. The DNA of the CDR3 is TGTGCCAGCAGTTTTGGACTAGACCCAGATACGCAGTATTTT.

This clonotype was seen just once. The chain joins TRBV7-3 to TRBJ1-2; D is unclear. The CDR3 spans 13 residues. From germline, CDR1 is SGHTA and CDR2 FQGTGA. V lost 2 bases and J 8 bases, leaving 12 bases between the germline ends. The CDR3 sequence: CASSLGPSDGYTF. CDR3 bases: TGTGCCAGCAGCTTAGGCCCGTCCGACGGCTACACCTTC.

The chain has TRBV15 and TRBJ2-3; D uncertain. The CDR3 loop spans 13 amino acids. The ends were cut back, 0 bases at V and 6 bases at J, with 7 bases in the middle. The germline V gene encodes CDR1 LNHNV and CDR2 YYDKDF (reference sequence). CDR3 protein: CATSRDRRDTQYF. Written as DNA, the CDR3 is TGTGCCACCAGCAGAGATCGGCGGGATACGCAGTATTTT. Supplemented by reference TRBV15 and TRBJ2-3, the full variable domain reads DAMVIQNPRYQVTQFGKPVTLSCSQTLNHNVMYWYQQKSSQAPKLLFHYYDKDFNNEADTPDNFQSRRPNTSFCFLDIRSPGLGDTAMYLCATSRDRRDTQYFGPGTRLTVL.

The rearrangement joins TRBV5-1 to TRBJ2-7, with TRBD1 as a possible D gene (6 bases). The CDR3 sequence is 15 residues long. The V and J ends lost 0 bases and 5 bases respectively, with 15 bases between them. Germline assignment: CDR1 SGHRS and CDR2 YFSETQ. The CDR3 DNA follows: TGCGCCAGCAGCTTGGGATGGGGGCCGAGTGACGAGCAGTACTTC. Translation: CASSLGWGPSDEQYF.

The chain is built from TRBV25-1 and TRBJ2-6, with D possibly TRBD1 on 5 matching bases. V lost 4 bases, J lost 0 bases, and 16 bases lay in between. The CDR3 covers 18 residues. CDR1 MGHDK and CDR2 SYGVNS come from the germline V gene. Written as DNA, the CDR3 is TGTGCCAGCAGTGGTCGGCAGGGCATGACCTCTGGGGCCAACGTCCTGACTTTC. It encodes CASSGRQGMTSGANVLTF.

The chain links TRBV5-1 to TRBJ1-2, with D tentatively TRBD1 (5 bases). Trimming cost V 0 bases and J 2 bases, with 14 bases left between them. The V gene's germline CDR1 is SGHRS and CDR2 YFSETQ. The CDR3 length is 16 residues. CDR3 sequence (DNA): TGCGCCAGCAGCTTGGGGGACGGAACTGTCAACTATGGCTACACCTTC. This codes for CASSLGDGTVNYGYTF.

As for this clonotype: The junction departs from germline at one end; a sequencing error may be responsible. The chain joins TRBV5-1 to TRBJ1-1, with 9 nucleotides matching TRBD1. The CDR3 is 14 residues long. Germline CDR1 reads SGHRS; CDR2 reads YFSETQ. The CDR3 loop reads CATSPDRGNTEAFF. CDR3 DNA sequence: TGCGCCACCAGCCCGGACAGGGGAAACACTGAAGCTTTCTTT.

This clonotype was detected ten times or more. The rearrangement links TRBV5-1 to TRBJ2-3; TRBD2 matches 11 bases. CDR3 length equals 16 residues. Germline CDR1 is SGHRS and CDR2 is YFSETQ. V shed 4 bases and J 1 base; nucleotides not matched to a gene: 5. The CDR3 sequence: CASSDGTSGRTDTQYF. The DNA for the CDR3 is TGCGCCAGCAGCGACGGGACTAGCGGCCGCACAGATACGCAGTATTTT.

The rearrangement uses TRBV12-3 or TRBV12-4 and TRBJ1-2, with D perhaps matching TRBD1 (6 bases). The CDR3 is 15 amino acids. The V end was cut by 4 bases, the J end by 8 bases, with 20 bases between. The CDR3 DNA follows: TGTGCCAGCAGTTATGGGACACCAGCCCTAGGGGGCTACACCTTC. Protein: CASSYGTPALGGYTF.